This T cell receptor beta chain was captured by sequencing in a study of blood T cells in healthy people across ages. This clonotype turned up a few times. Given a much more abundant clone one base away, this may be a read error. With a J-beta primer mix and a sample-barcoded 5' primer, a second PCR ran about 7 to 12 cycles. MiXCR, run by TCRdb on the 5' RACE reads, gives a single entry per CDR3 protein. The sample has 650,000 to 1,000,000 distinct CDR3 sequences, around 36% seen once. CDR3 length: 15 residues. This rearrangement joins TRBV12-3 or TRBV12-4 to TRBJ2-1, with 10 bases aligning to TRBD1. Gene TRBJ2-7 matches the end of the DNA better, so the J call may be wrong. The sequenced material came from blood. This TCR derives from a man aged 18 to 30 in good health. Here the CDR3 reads CASSAGTGAYNEQYF. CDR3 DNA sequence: TGTGCCAGCAGTGCCGGGACAGGGGCCTACAATGAGCAGTACTTC.